This record looks at one T cell receptor beta chain sequence and its context. What it recognizes is unknown. This record belongs to a study of cytomegalovirus exposure and HLA in healthy donors. At the level of the study: An earlier analysis identified approximately 110 million unique TCR beta sequences in 150 million to 200 million T cells. The study, taken as a whole, reports: Presence/absence analyses treated sequencing depth as roughly uniform across donors. In an earlier analysis, about 87% or about 30%: the productive usage of most TCR beta V segments.

The PCR was carried out with 60 Vbeta primers and 13 Jbeta primers. The data were produced by immunoSEQ multiplex PCR, yet TCRdb's version contains in-frame clones alone and is incomplete. The sample comprises 90,000 to 120,000 clones, roughly four fifths of which are singletons, and 13% to 15% rests with the top ten. This CDR3 has 15 residues. Germline loops: CDR1 MNHEY, CDR2 SVGAGI. Trimming stripped 6 bases from V and 0 bases from J, with 11 bases between. The chain has TRBV6-5 and TRBJ1-4; unclear D gene. Sequencing was carried out using PBMCs. The TCR was taken from a male donor in good health and CMV-seropositive. The CDR3 DNA sequence: TGTGCCAGCAGACTTAGACAAGCAACTAATGAAAAACTGTTTTTT. Its protein product is CASRLRQATNEKLFF.